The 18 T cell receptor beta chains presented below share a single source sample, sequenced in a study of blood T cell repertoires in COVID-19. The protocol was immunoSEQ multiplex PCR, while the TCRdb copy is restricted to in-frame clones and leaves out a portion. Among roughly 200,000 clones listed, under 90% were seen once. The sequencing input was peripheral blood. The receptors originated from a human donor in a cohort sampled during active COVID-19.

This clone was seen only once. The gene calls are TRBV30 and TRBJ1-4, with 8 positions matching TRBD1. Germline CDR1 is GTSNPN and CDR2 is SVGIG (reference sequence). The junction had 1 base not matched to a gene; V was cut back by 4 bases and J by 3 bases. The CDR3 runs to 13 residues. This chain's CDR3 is CAWTGGSNEKLFF. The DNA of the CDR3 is TGTGCCTGGACAGGGGGCTCTAATGAAAAACTGTTTTTT.

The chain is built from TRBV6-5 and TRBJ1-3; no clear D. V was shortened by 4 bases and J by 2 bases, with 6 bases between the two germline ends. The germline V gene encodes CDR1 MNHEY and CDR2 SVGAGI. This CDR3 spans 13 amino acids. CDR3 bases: TGTGCCAGCAGTTTACTAACTGGAAACACCATATATTTT. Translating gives CASSLLTGNTIYF.

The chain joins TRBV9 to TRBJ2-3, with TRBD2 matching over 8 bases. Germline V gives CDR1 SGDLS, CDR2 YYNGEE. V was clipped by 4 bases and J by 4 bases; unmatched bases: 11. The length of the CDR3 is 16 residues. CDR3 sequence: CASSPAGLELADTQYF. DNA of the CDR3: TGTGCCAGCAGCCCAGCGGGACTAGAGTTGGCAGATACGCAGTATTTT.

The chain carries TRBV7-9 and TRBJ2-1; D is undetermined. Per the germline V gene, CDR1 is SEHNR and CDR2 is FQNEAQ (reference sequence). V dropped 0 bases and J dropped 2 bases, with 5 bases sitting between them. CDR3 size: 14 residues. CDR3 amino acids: CASSLAYPYNEQFF. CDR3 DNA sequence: TGTGCCAGCAGCTTAGCTTATCCCTACAATGAGCAGTTCTTC.

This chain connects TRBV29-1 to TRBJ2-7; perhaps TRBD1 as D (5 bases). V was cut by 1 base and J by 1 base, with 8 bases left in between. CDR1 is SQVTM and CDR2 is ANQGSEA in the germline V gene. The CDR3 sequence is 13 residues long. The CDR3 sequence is CSVEGGWSYEQYF. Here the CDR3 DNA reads TGCAGCGTTGAAGGGGGCTGGTCCTACGAGCAGTACTTC.

Here the CDR3 DNA reads TGCAGCGCAGGAGGACAGTTGAACACTGAAGCTTTCTTT. It codes for CSAGGQLNTEAFF. V and J are TRBV29-1 and TRBJ1-1; a weak D match, TRBD1 (6 bases). Germline CDR1 is SQVTM and CDR2 is ANQGSEA. The CDR3 loop spans 13 amino acids. V was shortened by 7 bases and J by 0 bases, with 12 bases between the two germline ends.

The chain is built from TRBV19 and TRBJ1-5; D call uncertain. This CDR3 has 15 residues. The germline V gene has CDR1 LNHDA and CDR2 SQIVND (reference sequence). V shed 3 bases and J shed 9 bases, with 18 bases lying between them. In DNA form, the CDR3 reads TGTGCCAGTAGTATGTTGAGGAGAGGGCGGAGGCCCCAGCATTTT. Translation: CASSMLRRGRRPQHF.

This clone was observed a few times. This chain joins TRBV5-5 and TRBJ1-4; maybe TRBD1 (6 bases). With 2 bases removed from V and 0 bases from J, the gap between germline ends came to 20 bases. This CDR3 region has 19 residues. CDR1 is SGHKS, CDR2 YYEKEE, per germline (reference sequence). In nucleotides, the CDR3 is TGTGCCAGCAGCTTTGCCCTACAGGGCGTGTCCCCAACTAATGAAAAACTGTTTTTT. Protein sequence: CASSFALQGVSPTNEKLFF.

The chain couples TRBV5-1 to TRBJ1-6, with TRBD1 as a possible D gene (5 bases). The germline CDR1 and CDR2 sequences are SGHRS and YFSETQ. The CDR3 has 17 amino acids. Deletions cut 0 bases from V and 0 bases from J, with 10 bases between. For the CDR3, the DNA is TGCGCCAGCAGCTTGGACGACAGAAGCTCCTATAATTCACCCCTCCACTTT. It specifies CASSLDDRSSYNSPLHF.

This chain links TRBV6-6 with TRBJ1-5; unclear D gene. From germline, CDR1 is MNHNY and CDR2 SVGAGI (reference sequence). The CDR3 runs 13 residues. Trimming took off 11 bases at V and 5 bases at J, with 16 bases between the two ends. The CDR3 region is CAGAMERDQPQHF. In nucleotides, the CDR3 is TGTGCCGGAGCGATGGAGAGGGATCAGCCCCAGCATTTT.

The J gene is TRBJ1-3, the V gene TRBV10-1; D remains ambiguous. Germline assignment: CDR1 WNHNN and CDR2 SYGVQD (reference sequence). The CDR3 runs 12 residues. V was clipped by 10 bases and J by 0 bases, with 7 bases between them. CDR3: CATQASGNTIYF. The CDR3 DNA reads TGCGCCACTCAGGCCTCTGGAAACACCATATATTTT.

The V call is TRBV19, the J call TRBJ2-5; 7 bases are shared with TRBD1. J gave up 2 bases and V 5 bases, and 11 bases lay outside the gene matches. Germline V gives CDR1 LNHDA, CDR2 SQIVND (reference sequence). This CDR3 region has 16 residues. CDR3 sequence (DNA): TGTGCCAGTAGTGGAGGACCCCAGGGGGTACAAGAGACCCAGTACTTC. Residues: CASSGGPQGVQETQYF.

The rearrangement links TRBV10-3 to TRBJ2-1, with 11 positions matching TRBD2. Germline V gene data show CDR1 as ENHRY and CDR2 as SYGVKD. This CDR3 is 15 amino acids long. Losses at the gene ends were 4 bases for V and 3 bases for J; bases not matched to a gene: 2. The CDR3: CAISVTSGDYNEQFF. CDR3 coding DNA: TGTGCCATCAGTGTGACTAGCGGGGACTACAATGAGCAGTTCTTC.

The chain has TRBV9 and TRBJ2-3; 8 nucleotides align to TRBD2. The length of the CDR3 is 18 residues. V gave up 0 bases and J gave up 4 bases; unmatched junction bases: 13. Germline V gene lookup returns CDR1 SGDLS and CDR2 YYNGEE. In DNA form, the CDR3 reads TGTGCCAGCAGCGTAGATAATACCGGGGGGGGCGTCGCAGATACGCAGTATTTT. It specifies CASSVDNTGGGVADTQYF.

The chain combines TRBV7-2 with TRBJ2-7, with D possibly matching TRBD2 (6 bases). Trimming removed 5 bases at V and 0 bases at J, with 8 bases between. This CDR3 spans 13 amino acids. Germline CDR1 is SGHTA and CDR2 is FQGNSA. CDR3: CASSEDYSYEQYF. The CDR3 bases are TGTGCCAGCAGCGAGGACTACTCCTACGAGCAGTACTTC.

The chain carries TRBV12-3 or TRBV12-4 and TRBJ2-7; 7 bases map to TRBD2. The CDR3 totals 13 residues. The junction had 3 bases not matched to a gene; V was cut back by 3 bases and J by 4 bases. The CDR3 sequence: CASSLAGVYEQYF. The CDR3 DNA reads TGTGCCAGCAGTTTGGCGGGAGTTTACGAGCAGTACTTC.

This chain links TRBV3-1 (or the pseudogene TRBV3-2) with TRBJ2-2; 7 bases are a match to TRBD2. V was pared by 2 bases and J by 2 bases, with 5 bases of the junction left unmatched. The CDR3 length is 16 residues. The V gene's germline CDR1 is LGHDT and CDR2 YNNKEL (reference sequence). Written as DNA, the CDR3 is TGTGCCAGCAGCCAACTAGCGGTAATAAACACCGGGGAGCTGTTTTTT. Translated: CASSQLAVINTGELFF.

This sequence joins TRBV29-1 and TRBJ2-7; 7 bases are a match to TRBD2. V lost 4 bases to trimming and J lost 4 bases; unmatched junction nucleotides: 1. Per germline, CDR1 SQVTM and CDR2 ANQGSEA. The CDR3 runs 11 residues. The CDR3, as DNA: TGCAGCGTTGCGGGGGGATACGAGCAGTACTTC. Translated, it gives CSVAGGYEQYF.